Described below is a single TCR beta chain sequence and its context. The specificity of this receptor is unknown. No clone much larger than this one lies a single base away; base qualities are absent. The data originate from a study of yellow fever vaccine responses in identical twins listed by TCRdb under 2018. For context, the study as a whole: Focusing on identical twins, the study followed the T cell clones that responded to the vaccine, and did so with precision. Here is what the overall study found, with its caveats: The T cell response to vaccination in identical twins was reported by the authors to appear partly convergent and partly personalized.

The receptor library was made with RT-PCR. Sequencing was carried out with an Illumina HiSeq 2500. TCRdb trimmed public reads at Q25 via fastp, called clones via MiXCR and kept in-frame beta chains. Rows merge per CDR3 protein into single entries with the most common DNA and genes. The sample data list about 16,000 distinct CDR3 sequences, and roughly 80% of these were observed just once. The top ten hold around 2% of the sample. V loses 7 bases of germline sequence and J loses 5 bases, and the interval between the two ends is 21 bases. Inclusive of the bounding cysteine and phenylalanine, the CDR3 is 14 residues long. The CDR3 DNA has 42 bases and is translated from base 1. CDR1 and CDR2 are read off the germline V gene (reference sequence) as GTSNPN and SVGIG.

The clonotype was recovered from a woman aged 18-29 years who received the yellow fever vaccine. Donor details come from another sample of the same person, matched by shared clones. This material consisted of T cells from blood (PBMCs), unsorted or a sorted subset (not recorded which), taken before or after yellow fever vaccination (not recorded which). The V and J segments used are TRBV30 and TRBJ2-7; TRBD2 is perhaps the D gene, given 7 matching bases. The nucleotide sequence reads TGTGCCTTCTACGCTAGAGGGGGGGGCGACGAGCAGTACTTC. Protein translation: CAFYARGGGDEQYF.